What follows are 16 T cell receptor beta chains derived from one specimen sequenced in a study of T cell clonality in common variable immunodeficiency. Overall study results and limits: In common variable immunodeficiency, TCR beta chains reportedly carried fewer deletions and N-nucleotide insertions.

No antigen has been identified for these receptors. Clones were sequenced by immunoSEQ multiplex PCR, and TCRdb holds only the in-frame ones, with some missing. The sample is made up of about 28,000 clones, none counted only once. The sequencing input was peripheral blood mononuclear cells. Receptors originate from a human donor with common variable immunodeficiency.

This clone appeared many times. Read coverage stops 3 residues before the CDR3 terminus; the germline J gene supplies the remainder. The J gene is TRBJ1-2, the V gene TRBV2; D is possibly TRBD1 (6 bases). Germline V gene data show CDR1 as SNHLY and CDR2 as FYNNEI. Trimming removed 5 bases from V and 4 bases from J, with 17 bases in between. The CDR3 extends over 15 amino acids. The CDR3 sequence: CASSSDRTLGYGYTF. The covered CDR3 bases are TGTGCCAGCAGTAGCGACAGGACGCTTGGCTATGGC.

This clone showed up just a few times. The read ends 3 residues shy of where the CDR3 ends; the end is completed using the germline J gene. This sequence joins TRBV2 and TRBJ1-6, with D unclear. Trimming pared 7 bases from V and 9 bases from J, leaving 13 bases between. CDR3 size: 13 residues. Germline V gene sequence: CDR1 SNHLY, CDR2 FYNNEI. CDR3 bases read: TGTGCCAGCACCGAATTTAGGGTTTCACCC. Amino acid sequence: CASTEFRVSP. The whole CDR3 region reads CASTEFRVSPLHF.

By proportion, this clone is medium-sized. The CDR3 end lies 3 residues beyond the end of the read and is filled in from the germline J gene. The V and J genes are TRBV19 and TRBJ2-1; 8 bases line up with TRBD2. J gave up 3 bases and V 3 bases, and 7 bases lay outside the gene matches. The CDR3 is made up of 16 amino acids. Germline V CDR1 and CDR2: LNHDA, SQIVND (reference sequence). CDR3 DNA (partial): TGTGCCAGTAGTATGTCACAGCGGGGGTTCTACAATGAG. Residues: CASSMSQRGFYNE. The CDR3, in full, reads CASSMSQRGFYNEQFF.

This clone was observed at least ten times. The CDR3 extends 3 residues past the end of the read, so its final part is completed from the germline J gene. The V and J genes are TRBV20-1 and TRBJ1-2, with D tentatively TRBD1 (6 bases). Germline V gene sequence: CDR1 DFQATT, CDR2 SNEGSKA (reference sequence). The CDR3 length is 15 residues. The CDR3 sequence: CSARVLHGGAGGYTF. Partial CDR3 DNA: TGCAGTGCTAGAGTACTCCACGGGGGGGCTGGGGGC.

The table lists this clone with a few counts. The CDR3 end falls 3 residues outside the read, so it is completed with the germline J gene. The V call is TRBV18, the J call TRBJ2-5; weak D call: TRBD2 (6 bases). Germline CDR1 and CDR2: KGHSH and LQKENI. The length of the CDR3 is 14 residues. V lost 4 bases to trimming and J lost 4 bases, with 13 bases between them. This CDR3 is CASSRGTSLETQYF. The CDR3 bases that were read are TGTGCCAGCTCACGCGGGACTTCTTTAGAGACC.

In this sample, this clone turned up many times. The CDR3 end lies 3 residues beyond the end of the read and is filled in from the germline J gene. The chain recombines TRBV20-1 with TRBJ1-4; D unresolved. The V end was cut by 6 bases, the J end by 8 bases, with 13 bases between. The CDR3 loop spans 12 amino acids. Germline V gene data show CDR1 as DFQATT and CDR2 as SNEGSKA (reference sequence). CDR3 bases read: TGCAGTGCATCTGGTTCTACGGAAAAA. It specifies CSASGSTEK. From start to end, the CDR3 is CSASGSTEKLFF.

Partial CDR3 DNA: TGTGCCAGCAGCGCAACAGGGGAGTACGTCTACGAG. Translation: CASSATGEYVYE. The CDR3 as a whole reads CASSATGEYVYEQYF. The chain uses TRBV6-2 or TRBV6-3 and TRBJ2-7, with 7 positions matching TRBD1. The read is 3 residues too short to cover the CDR3 end, so that end is filled in from the germline J gene. The V gene end was trimmed by 6 bases and the J gene end by 3 bases; junction bases not matched to a gene: 11. Germline-derived CDR1 and CDR2 are MNHEY and SVGEGT. The CDR3 length is 15 residues.

This clone has more than one count but fewer than ten. Read sequence stops 3 residues before the CDR3 end, and the germline J gene provides the missing end. This chain connects TRBV29-1 to TRBJ1-2; TRBD1 matches at 7 bases. Per germline, CDR1 SQVTM and CDR2 ANQGSEA. The CDR3 spans 13 residues. V shed 8 bases, J shed 3 bases, and the junction held 9 bases outside the gene matches. The covered CDR3 bases are TGCAGCATCACAGGGGCAAGAGACTATGGC. Translating it yields CSITGARDYG. The CDR3 in full is CSITGARDYGYTF.

On this clone: With the read ending 3 residues before the CDR3 end, the germline J gene is used to fill in that end. V and J are TRBV7-6 and TRBJ2-7; 11 nucleotides align to TRBD2. There are 15 residues in the CDR3. V lost 5 bases and J lost 3; bases outside the gene matches: 6. Per the germline V gene, CDR1 is SGHVS and CDR2 is FNYEAQ. The sequenced part of the CDR3 DNA is TGTGCCAGCAGCCTGGGAGGGACTAGCGGCTACGAG. Translated, it gives CASSLGGTSGYE. The whole CDR3 region reads CASSLGGTSGYEQYF.

This clone was picked up many times. Read coverage stops 3 residues before the CDR3 terminus; the germline J gene supplies the remainder. The rearrangement joins TRBV7-2 to TRBJ2-3; tentatively, D is TRBD2 (5 bases). This CDR3 is built from 12 residues. The germline CDR1 and CDR2 sequences are SGHTA and FQGNSA. The DNA read from the CDR3 is TGTGCCAGCAGCGAAAGGGCGGGTTCG. Amino acid sequence: CASSERAGS. The complete CDR3 sequence is CASSERAGSQYF. The whole variable domain, filled in from reference TRBV7-2 and TRBJ2-3, reads GAGVSQSPSNKVTEKGKDVELRCDPISGHTALYWYRQSLGQGLEFLIYFQGNSAPDKSGLPSDRFSAERTGGSVSTLTIQRTQQEDSAVYLCASSERAGSQYFGPGTRLTVL.

This clone has ten or more counts. The sequence runs out 3 residues before the end of the CDR3; the remainder is reconstructed from the germline J gene. V is TRBV18 and J is TRBJ1-5; TRBD1 aligns across 7 bases. Germline CDR1 is KGHSH and CDR2 is LQKENI. The CDR3 contains 13 residues. After removal of 3 bases from V and 5 bases from J, the junction contained 1 base not matched to a gene. CDR3 DNA, as far as it was read: TGTGCCAGCTCACCGCAGGGGGATCAGCCC. Its translation is CASSPQGDQP. The full CDR3 sequence reads CASSPQGDQPQHF.

To note about this clone: The DNA ends 3 residues before the CDR3 does, and the rest of the CDR3 is filled in from the germline J gene. V usage is TRBV6-2 or TRBV6-3 and J usage is TRBJ2-7, with TRBD2 identical over 11 bases. The CDR3 is 13 amino acids. Germline CDR1 and CDR2: MNHEY and SVGEGT. Trimming cost V 6 bases and J 2 bases; bases outside gene matches: 0. CDR3: CASRLAGAYEQYF. CDR3 DNA, as far as it was read: TGTGCCAGCAGACTAGCGGGGGCCTACGAG.

This clone was recorded a few times. The CDR3 goes on 3 residues after the read ends, and that part is filled in from the germline J gene. The chain recombines TRBV18 with TRBJ1-1; 9 nucleotides align to TRBD1. J gave up 0 bases and V 3 bases, and 8 bases lay outside the gene matches. CDR1 and CDR2 (germline): KGHSH, LQKENI. The CDR3 is 17 amino acids. CDR3 in amino acids: CASSPGRTGVMNTEAFF. Incomplete CDR3 DNA: TGTGCCAGCTCACCGGGTAGGACAGGGGTCATGAACACTGAA.

On this clone: Germline and junction disagree at one end, which may indicate a read error. The sequenced fragment ends 3 residues before the CDR3 boundary, so the rest is inferred from the germline J gene. J is TRBJ2-1 and V is TRBV7-7; D is perhaps TRBD2 (5 bases). Germline V gene data show CDR1 as SSHAT and CDR2 as FNYEAQ (reference sequence). The CDR3 contains 14 residues. This CDR3 is CASSKSGGDNEQFF. Incomplete CDR3 DNA: TGTGCTAGCAGCAAAAGCGGTGGAGACAATGAG.

A word on this clone: Read sequence stops 3 residues before the CDR3 end, and the germline J gene provides the missing end. The rearrangement uses TRBV20-1 and TRBJ1-6, with a tentative D call TRBD1 (6 bases). Looked up from germline, CDR1 is DFQATT and CDR2 is SNEGSKA (reference sequence). V lost 3 bases to trimming and J lost 6 bases, with 12 bases between them. CDR3 length equals 14 residues. The covered CDR3 bases are TGCAGTGCTAGGGTGGGGGCTGGTAATTCACCC. Residues: CSARVGAGNSP. The whole CDR3 protein is CSARVGAGNSPLHF.

Note on this clone: The DNA ends 3 residues before the CDR3 does, and the rest of the CDR3 is filled in from the germline J gene. The chain combines TRBV18 with TRBJ2-7; 7 bases are shared with TRBD2. The germline V gene has CDR1 KGHSH and CDR2 LQKENI. Trimming cost V 2 bases and J 1 base; bases outside gene matches: 8. The CDR3 totals 16 residues. CDR3 DNA, as far as it was read: TGTGCCAGCTCACCATACGTAAGCGGGGATTCCTACGAG. It is translated as CASSPYVSGDSYE. The complete CDR3 sequence is CASSPYVSGDSYEQYF.